Detailed here is one T cell receptor (beta chain). This clone appeared a single time. The antigen it binds to is not known. Base qualities are not provided; no much larger clone lies one nucleotide away. These data are taken from a study of blood T cell repertoires in COVID-19 (TCRdb year 2020). For the wider study: Samples from collaborators originated in the United States, Italy and Spain and spanned both the acute and convalescent phases of COVID-19. The prospective study material was composed of cDNA or gDNA derived from T cells, B-cell-depleted T cells, or PBMCs. The dataset comprised deeply sampled blood TCRbeta repertoires from subjects exposed to, actively infected with, or recovered from COVID-19. The repertoires were released in a freely available public database intended as a resource for research on the immune response to SARS-CoV-2. Samples came from the ongoing ImmuneRACE study (first 160 participants) plus 1,254 subjects from 6 global collaborators. A de-identified subject ID, COVID-19 status, age in years and sex were almost always included in the sample metadata. Where HLA class I and class II types were available, the types were taken from metadata supplied by the sample provider, not from assay-based typing. On the study overall, not on this receptor specifically: How much clinical and demographic metadata was included differed by source and by participant, and the metadata was provided uncurated.

Whole blood was collected in K2EDTA tubes by collaborating institutions according to the institutions' own protocols. Collaborator samples were shipped for TCRbeta analysis as frozen whole blood, isolated PBMCs, or DNA extracted from either sample type. Trimming removed 0 bases from V and 1 base from J, leaving 13 bases between the germline ends. The CDR3 numbers 17 residues from cysteine through phenylalanine. Only the CDR3 region is kept as DNA, spanning 51 bases read in frame from base 1. CDR1 and CDR2, looked up from the germline V gene, are ENHRY and SYGVKD. TCRbeta CDR3 regions were amplified from genomic DNA by means of the immunoSEQ Assay, a bias-controlled multiplex PCR. The paper's processing steps were these. Nucleated cell counts per sample were estimated from amplification of reference gene primers within the assay. To quantify the absolute abundance of each unique TCRbeta CDR3 rearrangement, sequence reads were collapsed and filtered. For each sample, productive Simpson clonality was calculated as the square root of Simpson's diversity index over productive rearrangements. TCRdb provides this immuneACCESS table in a form limited to in-frame rearrangements. Some clones are lacking; in checked studies, under half of them reflect an unresolved V gene, and why the rest are absent is not known. V and J calls and clone size are those listed in that table; D and trimming were worked out from the DNA. This sample lists some 68,000 clones; about 90% were detected once. The biggest ten clones account for more than 2% of the sample.

The sample comprised peripheral blood. The TCR originated in a human donor in a cohort sampled during active COVID-19. Recombination joined TRBV10-3 with TRBJ1-5, with no reliable assignment of the D segment. For the CDR3, the sequence is CAISESLRIGSNQPQHF. In nucleotide form, the sequence is TGTGCCATCAGTGAGTCATTGAGAATCGGGAGCAATCAGCCCCAGCATTTT.